The TCR beta chain under discussion was sequenced for a study of blood T cells in healthy people across ages. The V end lost 2 bases, the J end lost 9 bases, and 11 bases lay between the germline ends. The CDR3 consists of 14 residues. CDR1 and CDR2 (germline): SGHTA, FQGNSA. This clonotype was counted between two and nine times. A sample-barcoded 5' primer and a J-beta primer mix were used in a second PCR of roughly 6 to 11 cycles. TCRdb re-analysed the 5' RACE reads in MiXCR, keeping a single row per CDR3 protein. The sample holds approximately 800,000 distinct CDR3 sequences, less than 70% seen once.

Sequencing was carried out using blood. The chain has TRBV7-2 and TRBJ1-6; no clear D gene. This clonotype was sampled from a man aged 80 or over in good health. CDR3 DNA: TGTGCCAGCAGCTTACTGAGGAATGGTTCACCCCTCCACTTT. Translated: CASSLLRNGSPLHF. Based on the CDR3 plus reference TRBV7-2 and TRBJ1-6, the full variable domain is GAGVSQSPSNKVTEKGKDVELRCDPISGHTALYWYRQSLGQGLEFLIYFQGNSAPDKSGLPSDRFSAERTGGSVSTLTIQRTQQEDSAVYLCASSLLRNGSPLHFGNGTRLTVT.